Presented here are 32 T cell receptor beta chains from one specimen sequenced in a study of pediatric ulcerative colitis. Data came from immunoSEQ multiplex PCR; TCRdb stores just in-frame clones and leaves some out. The sample lists about 34,000 clones; roughly 82% were seen once. Rectal tissue came from one to two pinch biopsies taken at colonoscopy. Sequencing used gut tissue. The origin of the receptors is a boy aged 5-17 years with severe ulcerative colitis.

V usage is TRBV5-1 and J usage is TRBJ1-1, with TRBD1 matching 9 bases. This CDR3 comprises 14 residues. V shed 3 bases and J 4 bases; nucleotides not matched to a gene: 4. The germline V gene has CDR1 SGHRS and CDR2 YFSETQ. CDR3 protein: CASSWTGESTEAFF. The CDR3 DNA sequence: TGCGCCAGCAGCTGGACAGGGGAGAGCACTGAAGCTTTCTTT.

This rearrangement joins TRBV6-6 to TRBJ1-2; D call uncertain. The CDR3 is 14 residues long. V gave up 2 bases and J gave up 2 bases, with 9 bases separating them. The V gene's germline CDR1 is MNHNY and CDR2 SVGAGI (reference sequence). The CDR3 reads CASSYGPLNYGYTF. CDR3 sequence (DNA): TGTGCCAGCAGTTACGGTCCGCTAAACTATGGCTACACCTTC.

The CDR3 nucleotides read TGTGCCAGCAGCTTATACTGGGGGGACGAGCAGTACTTC. The encoded protein is CASSLYWGDEQYF. The chain links TRBV7-3 to TRBJ2-7, with D possibly TRBD2 on 6 matching bases. V lost 2 bases, J lost 5 bases, and 10 bases lay in between. The V gene's germline CDR1 is SGHTA and CDR2 FQGTGA. This CDR3 contains 13 residues.

The chain combines TRBV7-2 with TRBJ2-2; D is unclear. Germline lookup yields CDR1 SGHTA and CDR2 FQGNSA. The CDR3 covers 13 residues. Trimming stripped 2 bases from V and 7 bases from J, with 8 bases between. CDR3 sequence (DNA): TGTGCCAGCAGCTTACAAGGTTACGGGGAGCTGTTTTTT. Translated: CASSLQGYGELFF.

The gene calls are TRBV4-1 and TRBJ2-1; no reliable D call. V gave up 6 bases and J gave up 2 bases, with 17 bases separating them. The CDR3 runs 16 residues. CDR1 MGHRA and CDR2 YSYEKL come from the germline V gene. CDR3 DNA sequence: TGCGCCAGCAGACATATCGGCACCCAAACCTACAATGAGCAGTTCTTC. Translation gives CASRHIGTQTYNEQFF.

The chain uses TRBV4-1 and TRBJ1-1, with 8 bases aligning to TRBD1. This CDR3 is built from 17 residues. The trim removed 0 bases at V and 0 bases at J, leaving 6 bases unmatched. Germline-derived CDR1 and CDR2 are MGHRA and YSYEKL. CDR3: CASSQDPRGRVNTEAFF. DNA for the CDR3: TGCGCCAGCAGCCAAGATCCCAGGGGGCGGGTGAACACTGAAGCTTTCTTT.

The rearrangement uses TRBV28 and TRBJ2-7, with TRBD2 as a possible D gene (6 bases). The CDR3 loop spans 13 amino acids. Germline V gene lookup returns CDR1 MDHEN and CDR2 SYDVKM. Trimming removed 6 bases from V and 2 bases from J, with 11 bases in between. The DNA for the CDR3 is TGTGCCAGCAGGGTCGGGGGACCCTACGAGCAGTACTTC. Its protein product is CASRVGGPYEQYF.

The rearrangement joins TRBV19 to TRBJ1-6; D is possibly TRBD1 (6 bases). Germline CDR1 LNHDA, CDR2 SQIVND (reference sequence). V shed 7 bases and J shed 6 bases, with 16 bases lying between them. The CDR3 runs to 15 residues. The CDR3 coding sequence is TGTGCCAGTACCCAGGGGCTCGAAATTAATTCACCCCTCCACTTT. This sequence encodes CASTQGLEINSPLHF. Full variable domain (rest looked up from reference TRBV19 and TRBJ1-6): DGGITQSPKYLFRKEGQNVTLSCEQNLNHDAMYWYRQDPGQGLRLIYYSQIVNDFQKGDIAEGYSVSREKKESFPLTVTSAQKNPTAFYLCASTQGLEINSPLHFGNGTRLTVT.

Only one count was recorded for this clone. The V gene is TRBV10-2, the J gene TRBJ2-1; a weak D match, TRBD1 (6 bases). V was shortened by 0 bases and J by 7 bases, with 10 bases between the two germline ends. Germline V gene data show CDR1 as WSHSY and CDR2 as SAAADI. The CDR3 loop spans 14 amino acids. This CDR3 reads CASSESFQGNEQFF. The CDR3 DNA sequence: TGCGCCAGCAGTGAGTCATTTCAGGGGAATGAGCAGTTCTTC.

The chain employs TRBV6-1 and TRBJ1-3; a weak D match, TRBD1 (5 bases). V was shortened by 7 bases and J by 0 bases, with 13 bases between the two germline ends. The germline V gene encodes CDR1 MNHNS and CDR2 SASEGT. The length of the CDR3 is 15 residues. The CDR3 reads CASMGTPSSGNTIYF. CDR3 DNA: TGTGCCAGCATGGGGACGCCGAGCTCTGGAAACACCATATATTTT.

CDR3 sequence: CASSEGQGPYNEQFF. CDR3 DNA: TGTGCCAGCAGCGAGGGACAGGGTCCTTACAATGAGCAGTTCTTC. The gene calls are TRBV13 and TRBJ2-1; 9 bases agree with TRBD1. Germline lookup yields CDR1 PRHDT and CDR2 FYEKMQ (reference sequence). The V gene end was trimmed by 5 bases and the J gene end by 4 bases; junction bases not matched to a gene: 6. The length of the CDR3 is 15 residues.

CDR3 DNA sequence: TGTGCCACCTCACACCTGGGACAGGGAAGGCACGAGCAGTACTTC. It is translated as CATSHLGQGRHEQYF. V usage is TRBV19 and J usage is TRBJ2-7; 9 nucleotides line up with TRBD1. The CDR3 has 15 amino acids. Germline V CDR1 and CDR2: LNHDA, SQIVND (reference sequence). After removal of 10 bases from V and 5 bases from J, the junction contained 15 bases not matched to a gene.

The chain is built from TRBV5-5 and TRBJ2-5; TRBD1 matches at 7 bases. V lost 5 bases and J lost 2; bases outside the gene matches: 9. Looked up from germline, CDR1 is SGHKS and CDR2 is YYEKEE (reference sequence). The CDR3 extends over 15 amino acids. The CDR3 nucleotides read TGTGCCAGCAGAGGAGAACCGACAGGGCAAGAGACCCAGTACTTC. This codes for CASRGEPTGQETQYF.

The chain couples TRBV2 to TRBJ2-3; 7 bases align to TRBD1. Trimming took 4 bases from V and 1 from J; bases not matched to a gene: 11. CDR1 and CDR2 (germline): SNHLY, FYNNEI. The CDR3 is made up of 17 amino acids. The CDR3 DNA sequence: TGTGCCAGCAGTGTTTGGGCCAGACAGGGCCGCACAGATACGCAGTATTTT. It specifies CASSVWARQGRTDTQYF.

This clone has just a few counts. The identical CDR3 is also encoded by other nucleotide sequences in the sample. This sequence joins TRBV2 and TRBJ2-7; D unclear. Germline-derived CDR1 and CDR2 are SNHLY and FYNNEI. The CDR3 consists of 12 residues. With 1 base removed from V and 2 bases from J, the gap between germline ends came to 3 bases. The CDR3, as DNA: TGTGCCAGCAGTGAAGAGACCTACGAGCAGTACTTC. Translated: CASSEETYEQYF.

V and J are TRBV27 and TRBJ2-7; 8 nucleotides match TRBD1. The germline gives CDR1 MNHEY, CDR2 SMNVEV (reference sequence). This CDR3 contains 13 residues. V shed 2 bases and J 5 bases; nucleotides not matched to a gene: 2. Here the CDR3 reads CASSLARGHEQYF. The CDR3, as DNA: TGTGCCAGCAGTTTAGCCAGGGGGCACGAGCAGTACTTC.

This clone is medium-sized in the sample. This sequence joins TRBV28 and TRBJ1-6; D not resolved. Trimming pared 3 bases from V and 14 bases from J, leaving 20 bases between. Germline V gene sequence: CDR1 MDHEN, CDR2 SYDVKM. CDR3 length: 15 residues. The CDR3 loop is CASSLANGPRVTLHF. DNA for the CDR3: TGTGCCAGCAGTTTGGCAAATGGGCCTCGGGTCACCCTCCACTTT. The full variable domain, in which reference TRBV28 and TRBJ1-6 provide the parts outside the CDR3, is DVKVTQSSRYLVKRTGEKVFLECVQDMDHENMFWYRQDPGLGLRLIYFSYDVKMKEKGDIPEGYSVSREKKERFSLILESASTNQTSMYLCASSLANGPRVTLHFGNGTRLTVT.

The gene calls are TRBV4-1 and TRBJ1-5; 10 bases map to TRBD1. The CDR3 length is 14 residues. The germline V gene has CDR1 MGHRA and CDR2 YSYEKL. V lost 4 bases, J lost 8 bases, and 5 bases stayed unmatched. This CDR3 reads CASSLGQGNEPQHF. For the CDR3, the DNA is TGCGCCAGCAGCCTGGGACAGGGGAATGAGCCCCAGCATTTT.

CDR3 sequence reads: CATSRGQGPSYGYTF. The CDR3 region has the DNA TGTGCCACCAGCAGGGGACAGGGTCCCTCCTATGGCTACACCTTC. The chain couples TRBV15 to TRBJ1-2; 9 positions agree with TRBD1. The CDR3 is 15 amino acids. Trimming cost V 3 bases and J 4 bases; bases outside gene matches: 6. Per the germline V gene, CDR1 is LNHNV and CDR2 is YYDKDF (reference sequence).

The chain carries TRBV5-4 and TRBJ2-7; no clear D. The V end was cut by 0 bases, the J end by 5 bases, with 3 bases between. This CDR3 region has 11 residues. The V gene's germline CDR1 is SGHNT and CDR2 YYREEE (reference sequence). CDR3 nucleotide sequence: TGTGCCAGCAGCTTGGAGGACGAGCAGTACTTC. Its protein product is CASSLEDEQYF.

The chain recombines TRBV28 with TRBJ2-4; D is perhaps TRBD1 (5 bases). The CDR3 totals 14 residues. V was cut by 7 bases and J by 2 bases, with 12 bases left in between. The germline CDR1 and CDR2 sequences are MDHEN and SYDVKM. CDR3 loop: CASNPPGTKNIQYF. In DNA form, the CDR3 reads TGTGCCAGCAACCCGCCAGGGACCAAAAACATTCAGTACTTC.

This clone has just one count. The genes are TRBV5-6 and TRBJ2-1, with unresolved D. CDR3 length: 17 amino acids. Trimming left V 1 base short and J 4 bases short, with 18 bases between. Germline assignment: CDR1 SGHDT and CDR2 YYEEEE. This chain's CDR3 is CASSLFLSGTNYNEQFF. The CDR3, as DNA: TGTGCCAGCAGCTTGTTCCTCTCCGGAACCAATTACAATGAGCAGTTCTTC.

The chain employs TRBV6-1 and TRBJ1-1; 7 nucleotides line up with TRBD1. Germline CDR1 and CDR2: MNHNS and SASEGT. The V and J ends lost 2 bases and 4 bases, in that order; junction bases with no gene match: 4. This CDR3 has 14 residues. CDR3 bases: TGTGCCAGCAGTGAATCCGCAGGGGGCACTGAAGCTTTCTTT. Amino acids: CASSESAGGTEAFF.

The rearrangement uses TRBV14 and TRBJ1-2, with 8 nucleotides matching TRBD1. Germline CDR1 SGHDN, CDR2 FVKESK. The junction had 13 bases not matched to a gene; V was cut back by 5 bases and J by 8 bases. The CDR3 contains 15 residues. CDR3 DNA: TGTGCCAGCAGCACCTTTGGCCAGGGGGCTGGAGGCTACACCTTC. Translated, it gives CASSTFGQGAGGYTF.

This clone appeared a single time. The chain links TRBV28 to TRBJ1-5; TRBD1 might be the D (6 bases). Germline V gene sequence: CDR1 MDHEN, CDR2 SYDVKM. The CDR3 is 16 amino acids. Trimming left V 5 bases short and J 0 bases short, with 14 bases between. The chain's CDR3 is CASSRKRTVSNQPQHF. In DNA form, the CDR3 reads TGTGCCAGCAGTCGGAAAAGGACAGTTAGCAATCAGCCCCAGCATTTT.

This clone has only a few counts. The genes are TRBV15 and TRBJ1-5; the D is unclear. The germline V gene encodes CDR1 LNHNV and CDR2 YYDKDF (reference sequence). With 0 bases removed from V and 3 bases from J, the gap between germline ends came to 6 bases. This CDR3 has 14 amino acids. CDR3 in DNA: TGTGCCACCAGCAGAGATGGTGACAATCAGCCCCAGCATTTT. This translates into CATSRDGDNQPQHF.

The chain recombines TRBV12-5 with TRBJ2-1, with 7 bases identical to TRBD1. Germline V lookup: CDR1 LGHNT, CDR2 FRNRAP. The V gene end was trimmed by 0 bases and the J gene end by 3 bases; junction bases not matched to a gene: 5. This CDR3 is 16 amino acids long. The CDR3 loop is CASGLVGQVSYNEQFF. CDR3 bases: TGTGCTAGTGGTTTGGTTGGACAGGTTAGCTACAATGAGCAGTTCTTC.

CDR3 region: CASSSTATYEQYF. CDR3 sequence (DNA): TGTGCCAGCAGCTCGACAGCTACCTACGAGCAGTACTTC. This chain joins TRBV7-9 and TRBJ2-7, with a possible D match to TRBD1 (5 bases). The CDR3 loop spans 13 amino acids. Germline loops: CDR1 SEHNR, CDR2 FQNEAQ (reference sequence). The germline V and J ends were trimmed by 4 bases and 2 bases, with 9 bases remaining between them.

This clone was picked up a small number of times. This chain links TRBV5-1 with TRBJ1-1; no definite D call. Germline lookup yields CDR1 SGHRS and CDR2 YFSETQ. The CDR3 has 14 residues. V lost 1 base, J lost 1 base, and 8 bases lay in between. The CDR3 reads CASSLQPGNTEAFF. The DNA for the CDR3 is TGCGCCAGCAGCTTGCAGCCGGGGAACACTGAAGCTTTCTTT.

V usage is TRBV28 and J usage is TRBJ1-5; D call uncertain. The CDR3 has 12 amino acids. CDR1 is MDHEN and CDR2 is SYDVKM in the germline V gene. The V and J ends lost 5 bases and 7 bases respectively, with 9 bases between them. CDR3 DNA sequence: TGTGCCAGCAGTAGGGCACGCCAGCCCCAGCATTTT. This translates into CASSRARQPQHF.

CDR3 sequence (DNA): TGTGCCAGCAGTGAACTGGGTTGGGGCAATGAGCAGTTCTTC. Its translation: CASSELGWGNEQFF. The rearrangement joins TRBV2 to TRBJ2-1; no reliable D call. This CDR3 contains 14 residues. Looked up from germline, CDR1 is SNHLY and CDR2 is FYNNEI. Trimming took 2 bases from V and 6 from J, leaving 11 bases between them.

The chain couples TRBV19 to TRBJ1-1; tentatively, D is TRBD1 (5 bases). The germline V gene encodes CDR1 LNHDA and CDR2 SQIVND (reference sequence). The CDR3 sequence is 13 residues long. V lost 2 bases to trimming and J lost 7 bases, with 11 bases between them. This CDR3 is CASSIREGVEAFF. In nucleotides, the CDR3 is TGTGCCAGTAGTATAAGGGAAGGGGTTGAAGCTTTCTTT.